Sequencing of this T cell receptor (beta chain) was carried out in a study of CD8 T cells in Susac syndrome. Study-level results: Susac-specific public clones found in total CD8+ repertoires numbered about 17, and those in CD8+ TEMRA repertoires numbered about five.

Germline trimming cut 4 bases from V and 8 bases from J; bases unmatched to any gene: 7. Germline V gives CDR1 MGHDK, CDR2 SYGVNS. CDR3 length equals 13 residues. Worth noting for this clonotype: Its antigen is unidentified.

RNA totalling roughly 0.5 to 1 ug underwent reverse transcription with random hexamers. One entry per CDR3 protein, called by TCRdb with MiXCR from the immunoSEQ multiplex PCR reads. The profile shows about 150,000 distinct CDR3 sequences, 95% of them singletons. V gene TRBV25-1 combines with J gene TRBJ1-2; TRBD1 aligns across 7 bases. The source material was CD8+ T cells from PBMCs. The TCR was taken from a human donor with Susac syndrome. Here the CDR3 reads CASSGGTVLGYTF. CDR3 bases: TGTGCCAGCAGTGGAGGGACAGTACTCGGCTACACCTTC.